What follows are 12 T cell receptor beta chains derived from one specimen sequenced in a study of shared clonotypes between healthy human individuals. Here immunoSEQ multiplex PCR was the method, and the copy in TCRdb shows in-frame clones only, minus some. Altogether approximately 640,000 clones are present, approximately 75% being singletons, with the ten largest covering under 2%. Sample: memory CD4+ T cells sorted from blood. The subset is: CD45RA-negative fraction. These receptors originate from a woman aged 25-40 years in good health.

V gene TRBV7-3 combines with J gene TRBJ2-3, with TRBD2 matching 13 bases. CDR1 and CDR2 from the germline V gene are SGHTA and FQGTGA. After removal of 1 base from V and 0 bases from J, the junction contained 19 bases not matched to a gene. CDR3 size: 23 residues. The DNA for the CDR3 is TGTGCCAGCAGCTTAAGAGAGGGGACTAGCGGGATAGGAGAGGCGAGGAGCACAGATACGCAGTATTTT. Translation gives CASSLREGTSGIGEARSTDTQYF.

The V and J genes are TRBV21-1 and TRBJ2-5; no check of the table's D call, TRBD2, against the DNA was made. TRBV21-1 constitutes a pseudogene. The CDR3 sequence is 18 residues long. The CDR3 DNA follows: TGTGCCAGCAGCAAATCGAGTAGCGGGAGGGCCGGTGGAGAGACCCAGTACTTC. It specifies CASSKSSSGRAGGETQYF.

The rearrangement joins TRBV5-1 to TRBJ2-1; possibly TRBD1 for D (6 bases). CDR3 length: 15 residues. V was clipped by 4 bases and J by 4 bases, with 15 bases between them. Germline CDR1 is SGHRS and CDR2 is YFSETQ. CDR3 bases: TGCGCCAGCAGCAGGGACACGACCAGTTACAATGAGCAGTTCTTC. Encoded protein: CASSRDTTSYNEQFF.

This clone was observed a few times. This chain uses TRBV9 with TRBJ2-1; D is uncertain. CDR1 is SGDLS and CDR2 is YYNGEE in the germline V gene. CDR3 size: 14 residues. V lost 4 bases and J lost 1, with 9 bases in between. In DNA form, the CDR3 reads TGTGCCAGCAGCCCGAAGCCTTCCTACAATGAGCAGTTCTTC. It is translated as CASSPKPSYNEQFF.

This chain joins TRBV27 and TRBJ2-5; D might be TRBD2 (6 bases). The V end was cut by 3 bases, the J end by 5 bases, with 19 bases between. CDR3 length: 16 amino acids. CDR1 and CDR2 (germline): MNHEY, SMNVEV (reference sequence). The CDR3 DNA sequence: TGTGCCAGCAGTTTTGTTAGGCGGGGAAGGGAGGAGACCCAGTACTTC. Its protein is CASSFVRRGREETQYF.

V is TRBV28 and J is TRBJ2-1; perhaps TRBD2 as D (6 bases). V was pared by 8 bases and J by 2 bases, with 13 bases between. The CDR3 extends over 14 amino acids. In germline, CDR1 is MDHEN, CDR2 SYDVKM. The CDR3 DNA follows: TGTGCCAGCCTCGCGGGGATACCCTACAATGAGCAGTTCTTC. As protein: CASLAGIPYNEQFF.

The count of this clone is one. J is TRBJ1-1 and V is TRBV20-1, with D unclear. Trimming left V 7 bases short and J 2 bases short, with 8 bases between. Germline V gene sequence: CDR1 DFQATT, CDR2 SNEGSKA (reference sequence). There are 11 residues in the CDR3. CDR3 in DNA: TGCAGTGTTGTTCCTAACACTGAAGCTTTCTTT. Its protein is CSVVPNTEAFF.

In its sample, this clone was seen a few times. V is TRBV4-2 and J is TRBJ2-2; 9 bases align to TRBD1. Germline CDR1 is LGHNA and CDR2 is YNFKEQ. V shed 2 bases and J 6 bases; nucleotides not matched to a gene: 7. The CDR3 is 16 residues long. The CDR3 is CASSQPGTGPSGELFF. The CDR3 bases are TGTGCCAGCAGCCAACCCGGGACAGGGCCGTCCGGGGAGCTGTTTTTT.

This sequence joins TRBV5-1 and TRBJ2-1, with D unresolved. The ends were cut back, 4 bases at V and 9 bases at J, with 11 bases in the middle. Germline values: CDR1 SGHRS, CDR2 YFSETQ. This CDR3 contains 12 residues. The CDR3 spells CASSDSFGEQFF. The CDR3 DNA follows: TGCGCCAGCAGCGACTCGTTCGGTGAGCAGTTCTTC.

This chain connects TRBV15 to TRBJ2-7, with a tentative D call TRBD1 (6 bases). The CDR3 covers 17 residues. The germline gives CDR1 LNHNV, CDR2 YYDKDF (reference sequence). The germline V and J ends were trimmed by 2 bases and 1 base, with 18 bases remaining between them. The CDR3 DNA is TGTGCCACCAGCAGACCAACCGTAGGGGGTTTTTCCTACGAGCAGTACTTC. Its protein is CATSRPTVGGFSYEQYF.

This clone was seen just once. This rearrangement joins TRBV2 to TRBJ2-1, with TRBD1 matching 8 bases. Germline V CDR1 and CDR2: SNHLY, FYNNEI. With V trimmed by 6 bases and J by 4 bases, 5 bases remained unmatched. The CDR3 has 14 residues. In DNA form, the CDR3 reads TGTGCCAGCAGGGACAGGGTATCGTACAATGAGCAGTTCTTC. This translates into CASRDRVSYNEQFF.

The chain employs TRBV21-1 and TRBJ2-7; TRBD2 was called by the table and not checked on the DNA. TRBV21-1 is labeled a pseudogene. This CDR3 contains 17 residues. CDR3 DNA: TGTGCCAGCAGCACGGGCGGAGAGCGGGAGGTCCCGTACGAGCAGTACTTC. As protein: CASSTGGEREVPYEQYF.